This TCR beta chain was identified in a study of cytomegalovirus exposure and HLA in healthy donors. For the study at large: Earlier findings included some 120 million unique TCR beta sequences obtained from 150 million to 200 million T cells. Study outcomes and limitations: Through in vitro validation, three CMV-associated chains were shown to be specific for CMV antigens. An ancestry cluster, one associated with Asian ancestry, reportedly showed fewer N-insertions than the roughly 610-donor mean in a later analysis.

Donors showed nominal health when sampled, although they likely had unrecorded immune exposures. PCR was performed using 60 Vbeta and 13 Jbeta primers. The method was immunoSEQ multiplex PCR; TCRdb's version includes in-frame clones alone and lacks a portion of them. This sample carries approximately 210,000 clones, about 80% of them seen once, and the ten largest clones take more than 8.5%. This clone appeared a few times. Its antigen is undetermined. V shed 3 bases and J shed 11 bases, with 10 bases lying between them. Germline CDR1 is LNHDA and CDR2 is SQIVND (reference sequence). The CDR3 contains 12 residues.

The TCR comes from a woman aged 45-59 years in good health and CMV-seropositive. Sequenced sample: PBMCs. V usage is TRBV19 and J usage is TRBJ1-4; D is undetermined. The CDR3 here is CASSIGGKKLFF. The CDR3 coding sequence is TGTGCCAGTAGTATCGGAGGGAAGAAACTGTTTTTT.